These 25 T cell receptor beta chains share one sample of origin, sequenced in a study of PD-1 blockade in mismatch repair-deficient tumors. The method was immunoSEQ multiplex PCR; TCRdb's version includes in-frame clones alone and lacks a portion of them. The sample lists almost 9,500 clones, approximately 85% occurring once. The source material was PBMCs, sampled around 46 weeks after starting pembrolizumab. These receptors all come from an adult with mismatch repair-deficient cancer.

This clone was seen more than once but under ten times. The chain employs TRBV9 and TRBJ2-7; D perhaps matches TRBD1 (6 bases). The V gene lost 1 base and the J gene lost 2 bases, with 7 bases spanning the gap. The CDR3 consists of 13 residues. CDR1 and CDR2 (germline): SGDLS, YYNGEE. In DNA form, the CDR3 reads TGTGCCAGCAGCGTATCAGGGGCCTACGAGCAGTACTTC. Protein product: CASSVSGAYEQYF.

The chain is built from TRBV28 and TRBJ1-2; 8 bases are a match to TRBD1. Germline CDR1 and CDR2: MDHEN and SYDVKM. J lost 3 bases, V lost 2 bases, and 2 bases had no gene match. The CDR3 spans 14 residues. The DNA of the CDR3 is TGTGCCAGCAGTTTAGGGGGACAGGACTATGGCTACACCTTC. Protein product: CASSLGGQDYGYTF.

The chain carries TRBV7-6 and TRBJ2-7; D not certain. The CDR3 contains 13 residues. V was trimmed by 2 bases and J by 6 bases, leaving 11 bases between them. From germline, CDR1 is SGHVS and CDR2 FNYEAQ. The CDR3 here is CASSLQVISEQYF. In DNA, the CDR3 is TGTGCCAGCAGCTTACAGGTAATCTCCGAGCAGTACTTC.

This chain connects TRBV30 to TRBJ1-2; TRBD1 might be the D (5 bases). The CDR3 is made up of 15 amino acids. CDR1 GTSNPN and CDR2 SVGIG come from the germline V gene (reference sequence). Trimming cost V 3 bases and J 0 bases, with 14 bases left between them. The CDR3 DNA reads TGTGCCTGGAGCGACCCCTGGGGGGCTAACTATGGCTACACCTTC. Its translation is CAWSDPWGANYGYTF.

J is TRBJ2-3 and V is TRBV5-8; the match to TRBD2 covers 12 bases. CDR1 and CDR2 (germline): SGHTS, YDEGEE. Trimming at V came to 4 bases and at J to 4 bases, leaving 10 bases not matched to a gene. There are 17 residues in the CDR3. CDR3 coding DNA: TGTGCCAGCAGCCCACGGTGGGCTAGCGGGAGGGCAGATACGCAGTATTTT. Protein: CASSPRWASGRADTQYF.

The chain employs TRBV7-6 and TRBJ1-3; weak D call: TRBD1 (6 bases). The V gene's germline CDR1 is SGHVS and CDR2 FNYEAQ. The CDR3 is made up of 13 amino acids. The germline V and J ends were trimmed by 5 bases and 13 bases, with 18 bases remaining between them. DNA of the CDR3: TGTGCCAGCAGCCAGGACAGCGGTCTAAGGATATATTTT. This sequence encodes CASSQDSGLRIYF.

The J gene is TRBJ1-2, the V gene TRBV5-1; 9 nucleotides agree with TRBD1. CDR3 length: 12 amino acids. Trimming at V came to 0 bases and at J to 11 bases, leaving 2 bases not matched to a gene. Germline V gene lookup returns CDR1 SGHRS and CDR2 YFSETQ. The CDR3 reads CASSLDRGLYTF. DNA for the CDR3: TGCGCCAGCAGCTTGGACAGGGGGCTTTACACCTTC.

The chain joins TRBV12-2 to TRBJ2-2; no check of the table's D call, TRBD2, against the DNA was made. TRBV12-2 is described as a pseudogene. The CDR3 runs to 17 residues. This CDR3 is CASRSARGKAGGGELFF. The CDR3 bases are TGTGCAAGTCGCTCCGCGAGGGGAAAAGCGGGAGGCGGGGAGCTGTTTTTT.

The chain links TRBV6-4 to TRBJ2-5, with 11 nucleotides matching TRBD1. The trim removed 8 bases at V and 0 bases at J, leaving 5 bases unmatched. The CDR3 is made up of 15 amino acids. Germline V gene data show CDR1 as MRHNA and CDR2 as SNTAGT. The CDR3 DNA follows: TGTGCCAGCGCCCCGGGACAGGGGGACCAAGAGACCCAGTACTTC. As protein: CASAPGQGDQETQYF.

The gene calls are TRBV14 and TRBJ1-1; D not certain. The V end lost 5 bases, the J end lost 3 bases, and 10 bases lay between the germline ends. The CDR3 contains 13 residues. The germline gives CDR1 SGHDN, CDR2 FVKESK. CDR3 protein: CASSKKRDTEAFF. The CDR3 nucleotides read TGTGCCAGCAGCAAAAAGAGGGACACTGAAGCTTTCTTT.

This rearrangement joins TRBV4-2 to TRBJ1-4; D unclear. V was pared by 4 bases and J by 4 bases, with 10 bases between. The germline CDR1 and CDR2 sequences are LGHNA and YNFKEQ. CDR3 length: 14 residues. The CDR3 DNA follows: TGTGCCAGCAGCCCCGAATGGAGTAATGAAAAACTGTTTTTT. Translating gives CASSPEWSNEKLFF.

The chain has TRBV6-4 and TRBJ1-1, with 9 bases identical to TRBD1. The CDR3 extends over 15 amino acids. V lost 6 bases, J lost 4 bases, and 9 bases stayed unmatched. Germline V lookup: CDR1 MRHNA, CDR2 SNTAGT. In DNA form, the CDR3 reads TGTGCCAGCAGGAGGACAGGGGAGAGGACCACTGAAGCTTTCTTT. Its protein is CASRRTGERTTEAFF.

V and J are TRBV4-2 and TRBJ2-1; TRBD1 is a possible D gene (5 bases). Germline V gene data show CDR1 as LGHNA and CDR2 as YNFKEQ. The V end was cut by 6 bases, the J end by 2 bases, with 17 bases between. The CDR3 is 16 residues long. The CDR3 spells CASSLTTASTYNEQFF. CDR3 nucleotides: TGTGCCAGCAGTCTTACGACAGCTTCCACCTACAATGAGCAGTTCTTC.

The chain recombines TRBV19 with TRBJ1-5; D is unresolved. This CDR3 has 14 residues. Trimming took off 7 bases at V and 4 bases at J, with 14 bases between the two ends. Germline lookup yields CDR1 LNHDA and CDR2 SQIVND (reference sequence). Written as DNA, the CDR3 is TGTGCCAGTATTAATTTTGGGGAGAATCAGCCCCAGCATTTT. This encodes CASINFGENQPQHF.

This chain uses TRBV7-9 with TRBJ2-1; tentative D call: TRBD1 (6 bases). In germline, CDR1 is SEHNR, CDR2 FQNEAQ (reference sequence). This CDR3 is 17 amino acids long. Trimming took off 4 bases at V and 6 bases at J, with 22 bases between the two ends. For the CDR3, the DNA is TGTGCCAGCAGCTCTAAGCTGAGGGGGAGAGGTTTCAATGAGCAGTTCTTC. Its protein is CASSSKLRGRGFNEQFF.

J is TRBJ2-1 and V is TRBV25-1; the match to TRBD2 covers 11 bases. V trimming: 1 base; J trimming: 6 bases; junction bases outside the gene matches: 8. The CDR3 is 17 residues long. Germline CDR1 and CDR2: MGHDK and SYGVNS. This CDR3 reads CASSEFAGTSGSNEQFF. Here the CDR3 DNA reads TGTGCCAGCAGTGAATTCGCCGGGACTAGCGGATCCAATGAGCAGTTCTTC.

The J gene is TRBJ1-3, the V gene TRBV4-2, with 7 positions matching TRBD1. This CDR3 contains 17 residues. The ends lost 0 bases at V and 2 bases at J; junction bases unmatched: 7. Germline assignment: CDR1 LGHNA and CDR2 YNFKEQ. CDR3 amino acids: CASSQDPSTGAGNTIYF. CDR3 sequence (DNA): TGTGCCAGCAGCCAAGATCCCTCAACAGGGGCTGGAAACACCATATATTTT.

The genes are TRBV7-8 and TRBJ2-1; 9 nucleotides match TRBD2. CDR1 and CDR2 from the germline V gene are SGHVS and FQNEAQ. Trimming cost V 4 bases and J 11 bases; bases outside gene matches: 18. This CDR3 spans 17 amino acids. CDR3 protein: CASSWGPGGRALGQQFF. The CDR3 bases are TGTGCCAGCAGCTGGGGGCCGGGCGGGAGGGCTCTGGGGCAGCAGTTCTTC.

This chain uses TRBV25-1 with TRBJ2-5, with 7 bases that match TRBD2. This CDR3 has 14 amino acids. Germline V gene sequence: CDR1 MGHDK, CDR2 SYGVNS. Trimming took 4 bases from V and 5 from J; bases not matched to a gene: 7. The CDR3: CASSVHRGGETQYF. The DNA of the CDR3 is TGTGCCAGCAGTGTACATCGGGGAGGGGAGACCCAGTACTTC.

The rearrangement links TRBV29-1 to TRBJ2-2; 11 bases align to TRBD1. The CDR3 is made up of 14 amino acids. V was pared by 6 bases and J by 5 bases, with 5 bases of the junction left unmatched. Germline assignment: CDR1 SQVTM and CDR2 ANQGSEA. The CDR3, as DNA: TGCAGCGTCGGACAGGGGGCAAGAACCGGGGAGCTGTTTTTT. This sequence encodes CSVGQGARTGELFF.

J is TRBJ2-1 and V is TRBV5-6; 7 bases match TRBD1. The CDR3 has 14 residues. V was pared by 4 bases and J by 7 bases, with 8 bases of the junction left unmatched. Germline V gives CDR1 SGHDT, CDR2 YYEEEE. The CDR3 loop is CASSLSTGRNEQFF. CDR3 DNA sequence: TGTGCCAGCAGCCTATCGACAGGGCGGAATGAGCAGTTCTTC. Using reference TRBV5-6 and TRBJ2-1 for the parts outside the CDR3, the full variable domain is DAGVTQSPTHLIKTRGQQVTLRCSPKSGHDTVSWYQQALGQGPQFIFQYYEEEERQRGNFPDRFSGHQFPNYSSELNVNALLLGDSALYLCASSLSTGRNEQFFGPGTRLTVL.

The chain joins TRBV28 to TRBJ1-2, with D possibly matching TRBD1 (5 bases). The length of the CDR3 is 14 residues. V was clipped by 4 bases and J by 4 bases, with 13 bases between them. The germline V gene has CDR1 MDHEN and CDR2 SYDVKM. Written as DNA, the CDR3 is TGTGCCAGCAGTTGGGGCGTGTCGATCTATGGCTACACCTTC. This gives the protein CASSWGVSIYGYTF.

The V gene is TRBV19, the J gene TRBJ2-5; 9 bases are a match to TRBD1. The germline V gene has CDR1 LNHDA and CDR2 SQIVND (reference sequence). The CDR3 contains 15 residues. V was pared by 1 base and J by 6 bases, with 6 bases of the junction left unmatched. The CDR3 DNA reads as TGTGCCAGTAGTATAGGGACAGGGGCGGGGAAGACCCAGTACTTC. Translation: CASSIGTGAGKTQYF.

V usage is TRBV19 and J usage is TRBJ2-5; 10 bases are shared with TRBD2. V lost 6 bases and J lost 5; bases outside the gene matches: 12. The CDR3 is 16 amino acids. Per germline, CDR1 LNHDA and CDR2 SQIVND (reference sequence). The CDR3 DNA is TGTGCCAGTAGACAAAAGCAACTAGCGGGAAGGGAGACCCAGTACTTC. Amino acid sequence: CASRQKQLAGRETQYF.

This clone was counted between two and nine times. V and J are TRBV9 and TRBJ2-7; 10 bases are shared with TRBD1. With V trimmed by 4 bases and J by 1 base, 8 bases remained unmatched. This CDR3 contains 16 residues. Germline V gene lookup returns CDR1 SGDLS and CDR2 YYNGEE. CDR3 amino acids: CASSRTGQGTSYEQYF. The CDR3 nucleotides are TGTGCCAGCAGCAGGACGGGACAGGGGACTTCCTACGAGCAGTACTTC.